The rows below give T cell receptor beta chains drawn from one sample of a study of T cells after yellow fever vaccination. MiXCR, applied by TCRdb to the 5' RACE reads, yields one record per CDR3 protein. The profile shows approximately 150,000 distinct CDR3 sequences, 5.5% to 7.5% of them singletons. Specimen: CD4+ T cells sorted from PBMCs, collected on the day of the first yellow fever vaccination. These receptors originate from a man aged 18 to 29 who received the YFV17D yellow fever vaccine. Both conserved end residues are part of each CDR3. Fields, in order: J gene, clone size, D gene, V gene, CDR3 protein, CDR3 DNA. The D gene is left open where the match is weak. Rows give clone size only sometimes, using once, few, many, or a class for an expanded clone.

j_call: TRBJ2-1
clone_size: few
d_call: -
v_call: TRBV5-6
cdr3_aa: CASSMGRGNEQFF
cdr3_nt: TGTGCCAGCTCGATGGGTCGGGGGAATGAGCAGTTCTTC

j_call: TRBJ2-3
clone_size: few
d_call: TRBD2
v_call: TRBV9
cdr3_aa: CASSPRVWGGADTQYF
cdr3_nt: TGTGCCAGCAGCCCCAGAGTGTGGGGGGGGGCAGATACGCAGTATTTT

j_call: TRBJ1-1
clone_size: -
d_call: -
v_call: TRBV11-1
cdr3_aa: CASSLSFGHPGRLFEAFF
cdr3_nt: TGTGCCAGCAGCTTATCCTTCGGCCACCCGGGGCGTCTCTTTGAAGCTTTCTTT

j_call: TRBJ2-2
clone_size: many
d_call: -
v_call: TRBV6-5
cdr3_aa: CASSQDGAVLFF
cdr3_nt: TGTGCCAGCAGTCAGGACGGAGCGGTCCTGTTTTTT

j_call: TRBJ2-7
clone_size: few
d_call: -
v_call: TRBV4-1
cdr3_aa: CASSQRQGGPYEQYF
cdr3_nt: TGCGCCAGCAGCCAACGCCAGGGGGGACCCTACGAGCAGTACTTC

j_call: TRBJ1-4
clone_size: many
d_call: -
v_call: TRBV15
cdr3_aa: CATSRDLGWDEKLFF
cdr3_nt: TGTGCCACCAGCAGAGATCTGGGGTGGGATGAAAAACTGTTTTTT

j_call: TRBJ2-1
clone_size: -
d_call: TRBD2
v_call: TRBV20-1
cdr3_aa: CSARNPGGSGNEQFF
cdr3_nt: TGCAGTGCTAGGAACCCGGGGGGAAGTGGAAATGAGCAGTTCTTC

j_call: TRBJ2-7
clone_size: -
d_call: -
v_call: TRBV20-1
cdr3_aa: CSARGGAYEQYF
cdr3_nt: TGCAGTGCTAGAGGTGGGGCCTACGAGCAGTACTTC

j_call: TRBJ2-3
clone_size: many
d_call: TRBD1
v_call: TRBV10-3
cdr3_aa: CATEGAGGSDTQYF
cdr3_nt: TGTGCCACGGAGGGGGCAGGGGGCTCAGATACGCAGTATTTT

j_call: TRBJ2-1
clone_size: few
d_call: -
v_call: TRBV5-4
cdr3_aa: CASSVGSDNEQFF
cdr3_nt: TGTGCCAGCAGCGTCGGTAGTGACAATGAGCAGTTCTTC

j_call: TRBJ2-2
clone_size: many
d_call: -
v_call: TRBV5-1
cdr3_aa: CASSLAAGFAGELFF
cdr3_nt: TGCGCCAGCAGCTTGGCTGCAGGGTTTGCCGGGGAGCTGTTTTTT

j_call: TRBJ2-1
clone_size: many
d_call: TRBD2
v_call: TRBV7-3
cdr3_aa: CASSLTSGVFNEQFF
cdr3_nt: TGTGCCAGCAGCTTAACTAGCGGGGTGTTCAATGAGCAGTTCTTC

j_call: TRBJ1-1
clone_size: many
d_call: TRBD1
v_call: TRBV11-2
cdr3_aa: CASSLWDRNTEAFF
cdr3_nt: TGTGCCAGCAGCTTATGGGACAGGAACACTGAAGCTTTCTTT

j_call: TRBJ2-6
clone_size: few
d_call: TRBD1
v_call: TRBV7-9
cdr3_aa: CASSWTGSGANVLTF
cdr3_nt: TGTGCCAGCAGCTGGACAGGCTCTGGGGCCAACGTCCTGACTTTC

j_call: TRBJ1-2
clone_size: few
d_call: -
v_call: TRBV20-1
cdr3_aa: CSARDGRDSSSGYTF
cdr3_nt: -

j_call: TRBJ1-6
clone_size: -
d_call: TRBD1
v_call: TRBV28
cdr3_aa: CASSPRQGMRSPLHF
cdr3_nt: TGTGCCAGCAGTCCACGACAGGGGATGAGATCACCCCTCCACTTT

j_call: TRBJ1-1
clone_size: few
d_call: -
v_call: TRBV18
cdr3_aa: CASSPLLGNMNTEAFF
cdr3_nt: TGTGCCAGCTCACCACTCTTGGGCAACATGAACACTGAAGCTTTCTTT

j_call: TRBJ1-1
clone_size: few
d_call: TRBD1
v_call: TRBV6-1
cdr3_aa: CASSTGTGMNTEAFF
cdr3_nt: TGTGCCAGCAGTACCGGGACAGGGATGAACACTGAAGCTTTCTTT

j_call: TRBJ1-6
clone_size: many
d_call: -
v_call: TRBV10-3
cdr3_aa: CAISEGGLNSPLHF
cdr3_nt: TGTGCCATCAGTGAAGGAGGCTTGAATTCACCCCTCCACTTT

j_call: TRBJ2-2
clone_size: many
d_call: -
v_call: TRBV20-1
cdr3_aa: CSARAADGSYMAGELFF
cdr3_nt: TGCAGTGCTAGAGCTGCCGACGGCTCCTACATGGCCGGGGAGCTGTTTTTT

j_call: TRBJ2-4
clone_size: few
d_call: TRBD1
v_call: TRBV18
cdr3_aa: CASSPAARGKNIQYF
cdr3_nt: TGTGCCAGCTCACCAGCGGCCAGGGGGAAAAACATTCAGTACTTC

j_call: TRBJ2-2
clone_size: few
d_call: TRBD1
v_call: TRBV18
cdr3_aa: CASSLDRSNTGELFF
cdr3_nt: TGTGCCAGCTCTCTGGACAGGTCGAACACCGGGGAGCTGTTTTTT

j_call: TRBJ2-1
clone_size: many
d_call: TRBD1
v_call: TRBV20-1
cdr3_aa: CSASRRDRGFEQFF
cdr3_nt: TGCAGTGCTTCCCGCCGGGACAGGGGGTTTGAGCAGTTCTTC

j_call: TRBJ2-1
clone_size: -
d_call: TRBD2
v_call: TRBV11-2
cdr3_aa: CASSPVLAGYNEQFF
cdr3_nt: TGTGCCAGCAGCCCCGTACTAGCGGGGTACAATGAGCAGTTCTTC

j_call: TRBJ2-1
clone_size: many
d_call: TRBD2
v_call: TRBV24-1
cdr3_aa: CATSDRDGGGNEQFF
cdr3_nt: TGTGCCACCAGTGACCGCGACGGGGGGGGCAATGAGCAGTTCTTC

j_call: TRBJ2-5
clone_size: many
d_call: -
v_call: TRBV7-3
cdr3_aa: CASSLKGKGGPQETQYF
cdr3_nt: TGTGCCAGCAGCTTAAAGGGAAAGGGAGGACCTCAAGAGACCCAGTACTTC

j_call: TRBJ1-6
clone_size: -
d_call: -
v_call: TRBV12-3/TRBV12-4
cdr3_aa: CASSLNRGGPITLHF
cdr3_nt: TGTGCCAGCAGTTTGAATCGGGGAGGTCCTATTACCCTCCACTTT

j_call: TRBJ2-3
clone_size: -
d_call: -
v_call: TRBV5-4
cdr3_aa: CASSLGNARSTDTQYF
cdr3_nt: TGTGCCAGCAGCTTGGGGAACGCCCGAAGCACAGATACGCAGTATTTT

j_call: TRBJ1-6
clone_size: few
d_call: TRBD1
v_call: TRBV7-2
cdr3_aa: CASSSTGTGDSPLHF
cdr3_nt: TGTGCCAGCAGCTCAACCGGGACAGGGGATTCACCCCTCCACTTT

j_call: TRBJ1-1
clone_size: many
d_call: -
v_call: TRBV14
cdr3_aa: CASSQGGRSAKAFF
cdr3_nt: TGTGCCAGCAGCCAAGGAGGTAGAAGCGCGAAAGCTTTCTTT

j_call: TRBJ2-3
clone_size: many
d_call: -
v_call: TRBV12-3/TRBV12-4
cdr3_aa: CASSLTARTDTQYF
cdr3_nt: TGTGCCAGCAGTTTAACCGCCCGCACAGATACGCAGTATTTT

j_call: TRBJ2-3
clone_size: few
d_call: TRBD2
v_call: TRBV9
cdr3_aa: CASSVGGAGTDTQYF
cdr3_nt: TGTGCCAGCAGCGTCGGGGGGGCCGGCACAGATACGCAGTATTTT

j_call: TRBJ2-3
clone_size: few
d_call: -
v_call: TRBV7-9
cdr3_aa: CASSLEQDTDTQYF
cdr3_nt: TGTGCCAGCAGCTTAGAACAGGACACAGATACGCAGTATTTT

j_call: TRBJ2-7
clone_size: few
d_call: -
v_call: TRBV9
cdr3_aa: CASSVDPSYEQYF
cdr3_nt: TGTGCCAGCAGCGTAGATCCCTCCTACGAGCAGTACTTC

j_call: TRBJ1-1
clone_size: few
d_call: -
v_call: TRBV11-3
cdr3_aa: CASSLNNMNTEAFF
cdr3_nt: TGTGCCAGCAGCTTAAATAACATGAACACTGAAGCTTTCTTT

j_call: TRBJ2-3
clone_size: many
d_call: -
v_call: TRBV24-1
cdr3_aa: CATSDFGDTQYF
cdr3_nt: TGTGCCACCAGTGATTTCGGGGATACGCAGTATTTT

j_call: TRBJ1-2
clone_size: -
d_call: TRBD1
v_call: TRBV3-1
cdr3_aa: CASSRQGVDGYTF
cdr3_nt: TGTGCCAGCTCCCGACAGGGGGTCGACGGCTACACCTTC

j_call: TRBJ1-1
clone_size: -
d_call: -
v_call: TRBV29-1
cdr3_aa: CSVRGTENTEAFF
cdr3_nt: TGCAGCGTCCGCGGGACGGAGAACACTGAAGCTTTCTTT

j_call: TRBJ2-2
clone_size: many
d_call: -
v_call: TRBV5-1
cdr3_aa: CASSPRDGTFTGELFF
cdr3_nt: TGCGCCAGCAGCCCGCGGGACGGAACTTTCACCGGGGAGCTGTTTTTT

j_call: TRBJ2-7
clone_size: -
d_call: TRBD2
v_call: TRBV7-2
cdr3_aa: CASIRKGGGRAPYEQYF
cdr3_nt: TGTGCCAGCATCAGGAAGGGCGGGGGAAGAGCCCCCTACGAGCAGTACTTC

j_call: TRBJ1-2
clone_size: -
d_call: -
v_call: TRBV5-1
cdr3_aa: CASSFLTGPPYTF
cdr3_nt: TGCGCCAGCAGCTTTCTGACCGGCCCCCCCTACACCTTC

j_call: TRBJ2-2
clone_size: many
d_call: -
v_call: TRBV5-1
cdr3_aa: CASSPLADANTGELFF
cdr3_nt: TGCGCCAGCAGCCCCCTGGCCGACGCGAACACCGGGGAGCTGTTTTTT

j_call: TRBJ1-2
clone_size: -
d_call: -
v_call: TRBV9
cdr3_aa: CASSAGEGIYGYTF
cdr3_nt: TGTGCCAGCAGCGCGGGAGAGGGGATCTATGGCTACACCTTC

j_call: TRBJ1-4
clone_size: -
d_call: TRBD1
v_call: TRBV4-3
cdr3_aa: CASSPGQGVVELFF
cdr3_nt: TGCGCCAGCAGCCCCGGACAGGGGGTGGTTGAACTGTTTTTT

j_call: TRBJ2-1
clone_size: -
d_call: -
v_call: TRBV4-2
cdr3_aa: CASSLRAREDEQFF
cdr3_nt: TGTGCCAGCAGCCTCCGCGCTAGGGAGGATGAGCAGTTCTTC

j_call: TRBJ1-2
clone_size: -
d_call: TRBD1
v_call: TRBV4-1
cdr3_aa: CASSYRTGGNYGYTF
cdr3_nt: TGCGCCAGCAGCTATCGGACAGGGGGCAACTATGGCTACACCTTC

j_call: TRBJ1-2
clone_size: many
d_call: -
v_call: TRBV4-1
cdr3_aa: CASSQVFPLFGNIGAGYTF
cdr3_nt: TGCGCCAGCAGCCAAGTCTTCCCTTTGTTCGGGAATATCGGTGCGGGCTACACCTTC

j_call: TRBJ1-2
clone_size: many
d_call: -
v_call: TRBV7-6
cdr3_aa: CASSLVAGAGYGYTF
cdr3_nt: TGTGCCAGCAGCTTAGTGGCAGGGGCGGGCTATGGCTACACCTTC

j_call: TRBJ2-3
clone_size: many
d_call: TRBD1
v_call: TRBV2
cdr3_aa: CASSEETGDTQYF
cdr3_nt: TGTGCCAGCAGTGAGGAGACAGGGGATACGCAGTATTTT

j_call: TRBJ2-5
clone_size: many
d_call: -
v_call: TRBV4-1
cdr3_aa: CASSQGGLETQYF
cdr3_nt: TGCGCCAGCAGCCAAGGGGGACTTGAGACCCAGTACTTC

j_call: TRBJ2-3
clone_size: -
d_call: -
v_call: TRBV7-2
cdr3_aa: CASSRDPRGDTQYF
cdr3_nt: TGTGCCAGCAGCCGGGATCCGAGAGGAGATACGCAGTATTTT

j_call: TRBJ1-5
clone_size: many
d_call: -
v_call: TRBV6-5
cdr3_aa: CASSYGGAQPQHF
cdr3_nt: TGTGCCAGCAGTTACGGGGGGGCTCAGCCCCAGCATTTT

j_call: TRBJ2-1
clone_size: few
d_call: TRBD2
v_call: TRBV2
cdr3_aa: CASSPFSGGDTNYNEQFF
cdr3_nt: TGTGCCAGCAGTCCCTTTAGCGGGGGGGATACTAACTACAATGAGCAGTTCTTC